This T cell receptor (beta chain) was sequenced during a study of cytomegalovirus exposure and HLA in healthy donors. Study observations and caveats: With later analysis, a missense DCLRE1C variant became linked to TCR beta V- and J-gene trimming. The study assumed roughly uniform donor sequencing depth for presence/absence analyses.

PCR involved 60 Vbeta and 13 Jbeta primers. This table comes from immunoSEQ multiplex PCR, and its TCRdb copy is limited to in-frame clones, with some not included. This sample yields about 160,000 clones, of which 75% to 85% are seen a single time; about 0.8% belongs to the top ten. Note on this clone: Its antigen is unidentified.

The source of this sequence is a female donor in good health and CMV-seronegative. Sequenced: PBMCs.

CDR3 protein: CASSASLPSLGETQYF. The CDR3 DNA reads as TGTGCCAGCTCAGCTAGCTTGCCTTCCTTAGGAGAGACCCAGTACTTC. The chain recombines TRBV18 with TRBJ2-5; D may be TRBD2 (5 bases). CDR3 length equals 16 residues. Germline V lookup: CDR1 KGHSH, CDR2 LQKENI. V lost 5 bases and J lost 4, with 20 bases in between.